This T cell receptor beta chain was documented in a study of low-dose radiotherapy and immunotherapy resistance in tumors (dated by TCRdb to 2021 to 2024). With regard to the full study: Patients in Cohort 1 were given 0.5 Gy per fraction every 2 weeks, and the prescribed total PTV dose was 6.5 Gy. For Cohort 2, the dose was 1 Gy per fraction given every two weeks, adding up to 13 Gy in total across 26 weeks. The trial did not randomize participants into treatment groups. Cyclophosphamide 200 mg/m2 was given intravenously every two weeks, one day before each radiation and immunotherapy administration. Starting on cycle 1 day 1, patients took 300 mg of aspirin by mouth once daily for four cycles. The translational analysis covered eight patients: three from the first dose cohort and the first five from the second dose cohort. Patients were given nivolumab as a 240 mg flat dose every two weeks and ipilimumab at 1 mg/kg every six weeks, with both drugs delivered intravenously.

This clonotype was seen many times. Its specific antigen is unknown. Base quality data are lacking; no much larger clone is found one base away. The sequencer was an Illumina HiSeq 2500. First-strand cDNA was synthesized with Superscript III and a set of TRAV- and TRBV-specific primers, covering both TCRalpha and TCRbeta chains. TCRs were amplified with Phusion for approximately 20 PCR cycles using a constant-region primer together with the adapter attached to the V primers. The MessageAmp II aRNA Amplification Kit was used to amplify the isolated mRNA, with in vitro transcription run for over 15 hours at 37 degrees C. mRNA for TCR sequencing was isolated with the Dynabeads mRNA DIRECT Purification Kit. Indexed Illumina adapters were added in a second approximately 27-cycle Phusion PCR, and the resulting products were purified with AMPure XP beads. Regarding the original processing steps: Using custom Perl scripts, TCR sequences encoding the same protein were pooled, out-of-frame sequences were removed, and the abundance of each clonotype was computed. TCR sequences supported by only a single read were excluded from analysis. The metrics used to describe the repertoires included Shannon entropy, Gini index, clonality, richness, and the frequency of TCRs shared between repertoires. The public reads were run again by TCRdb, first through fastp at Q25 and then through MiXCR, and only productive beta chains were kept. For every CDR3 protein sequence, its rows merge into one entry that carries the most common genes and DNA. TCRdb, not the authors, supplied the V and J calls. This sample gives around 68,000 distinct CDR3 sequences in total; 26% of them show up just once. 5.5% to 8.5% of the sample comes from the top ten.

Interpreted using the paper, the time point label stands for: before trial treatment. The donors took part in RACIN, a single-arm, phase I, dose-escalation trial that combined nivolumab, ipilimumab, aspirin, low-dose cyclophosphamide and low-dose radiotherapy. To be eligible, a patient needed to have an advanced solid tumor that was TIL-negative. CDR1 and CDR2 are drawn from the germline V gene (reference sequence): DFQATT, SNEGSKA. The trim is 1 base for V and 5 bases for J, with a gap of 12 bases between the germline ends. From cysteine to phenylalanine, the CDR3 is 13 amino acids long. The entry retains the CDR3 DNA only, 39 bases that are in frame from base 1.

The clonotype originates from a male donor with rectosigmoid adenocarcinoma. The input for sequencing was PBMCs, taken before treatment. The rearrangement combines TRBV20-1 with TRBJ2-7; TRBD1 is a possible D gene, resting on 5 matching bases. The bases are TGCAGTGCTAGAGGGGGCCCCCTAGACGAGCAGTACTTC. This codes for CSARGGPLDEQYF.